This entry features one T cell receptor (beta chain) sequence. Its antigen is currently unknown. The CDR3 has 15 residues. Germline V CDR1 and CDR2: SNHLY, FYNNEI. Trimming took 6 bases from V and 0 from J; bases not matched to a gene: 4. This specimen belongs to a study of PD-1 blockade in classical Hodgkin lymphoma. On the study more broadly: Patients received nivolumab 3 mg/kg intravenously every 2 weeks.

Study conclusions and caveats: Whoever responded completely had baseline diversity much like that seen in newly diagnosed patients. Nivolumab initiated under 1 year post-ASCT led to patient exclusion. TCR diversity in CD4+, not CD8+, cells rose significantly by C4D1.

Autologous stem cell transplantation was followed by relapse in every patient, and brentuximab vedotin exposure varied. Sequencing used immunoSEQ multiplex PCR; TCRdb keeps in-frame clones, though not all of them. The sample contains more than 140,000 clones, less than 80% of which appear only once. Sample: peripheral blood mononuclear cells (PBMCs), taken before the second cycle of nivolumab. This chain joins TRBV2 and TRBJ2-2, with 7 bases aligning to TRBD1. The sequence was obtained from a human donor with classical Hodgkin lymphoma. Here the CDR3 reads CASREDRPNTGELFF. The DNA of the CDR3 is TGTGCCAGCAGAGAGGACAGGCCGAACACCGGGGAGCTGTTTTTT.